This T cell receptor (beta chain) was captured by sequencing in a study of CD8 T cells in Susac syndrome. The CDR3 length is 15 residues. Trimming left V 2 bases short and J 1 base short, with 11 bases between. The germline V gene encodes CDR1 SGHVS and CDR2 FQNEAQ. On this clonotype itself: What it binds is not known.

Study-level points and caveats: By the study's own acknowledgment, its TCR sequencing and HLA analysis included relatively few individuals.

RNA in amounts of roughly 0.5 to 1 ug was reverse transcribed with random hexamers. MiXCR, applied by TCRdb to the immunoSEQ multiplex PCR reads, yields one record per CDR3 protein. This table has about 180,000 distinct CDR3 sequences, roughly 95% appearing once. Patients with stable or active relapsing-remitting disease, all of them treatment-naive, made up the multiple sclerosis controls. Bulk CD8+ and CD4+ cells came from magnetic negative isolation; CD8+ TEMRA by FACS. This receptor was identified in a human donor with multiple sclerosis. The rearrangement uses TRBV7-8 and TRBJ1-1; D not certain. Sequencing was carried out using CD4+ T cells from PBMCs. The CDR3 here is CASSLKGPSNTEAFF. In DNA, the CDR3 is TGTGCCAGCAGCTTAAAAGGACCGTCGAACACTGAAGCTTTCTTT.